This section outlines one TCR beta chain sequence together with its context. This clone was picked up one time. Its antigen is currently not known. The sample holds no much larger clone one base away, and base qualities are not on file. CDR1 and CDR2, looked up from the germline V gene, are LGHNA and YSLEER. Including cysteine and phenylalanine, the CDR3 has 15 amino acids. Only the CDR3 DNA is retained, 45 bases long and in frame from the first base. Deletion took 1 base off V and 2 bases off J, with a span of 12 bases between the germline ends. Libraries were made using the immunoSEQ multiplex PCR assay. TCRdb limited this immuneACCESS table to in-frame rearrangements with V and J called. A share of clones is missing; checked studies link under half to unresolved V genes, and the rest is unexplained. Here the sample has about 120,000 clones; over 85% occur a single time. The biggest ten clones account for approximately 4% of the sample.

The data were taken from a study of control samples from healthy donors and cancer patients (dated by TCRdb to 2019 to 2021). Sequencing used blood. The chain is made from TRBV4-3 and TRBJ2-7; a weak D assignment points to TRBD2 (7 bases agree). The receptor comes from a man aged 25-45 years in good health. The nucleotide sequence reads as follows: TGCGCCAGCAGCCAAGGTCGGGGGGCGGCCTACGAGCAGTACTTC. The encoded protein is CASSQGRGAAYEQYF.